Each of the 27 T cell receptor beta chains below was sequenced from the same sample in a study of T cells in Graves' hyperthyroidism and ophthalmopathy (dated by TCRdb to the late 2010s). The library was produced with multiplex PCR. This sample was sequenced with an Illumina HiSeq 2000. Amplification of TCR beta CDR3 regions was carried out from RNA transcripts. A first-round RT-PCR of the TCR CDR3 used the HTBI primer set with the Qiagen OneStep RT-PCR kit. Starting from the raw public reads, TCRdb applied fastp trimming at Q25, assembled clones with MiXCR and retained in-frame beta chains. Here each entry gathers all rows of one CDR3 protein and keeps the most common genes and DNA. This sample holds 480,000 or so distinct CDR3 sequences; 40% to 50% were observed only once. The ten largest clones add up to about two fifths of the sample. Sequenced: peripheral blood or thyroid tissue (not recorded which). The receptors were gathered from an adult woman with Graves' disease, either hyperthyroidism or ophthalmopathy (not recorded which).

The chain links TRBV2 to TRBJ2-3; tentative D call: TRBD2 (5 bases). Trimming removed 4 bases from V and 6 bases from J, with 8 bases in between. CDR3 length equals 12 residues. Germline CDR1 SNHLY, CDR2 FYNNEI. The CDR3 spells CASSADLDTQYF. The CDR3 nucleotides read TGTGCCAGCAGTGCGGACTTGGATACGCAGTATTTT.

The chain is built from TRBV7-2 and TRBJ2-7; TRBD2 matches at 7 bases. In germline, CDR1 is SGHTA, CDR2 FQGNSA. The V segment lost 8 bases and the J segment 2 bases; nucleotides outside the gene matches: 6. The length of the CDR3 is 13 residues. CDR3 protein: CASGRATTYEQYF. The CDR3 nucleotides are TGTGCCAGCGGGAGGGCTACTACCTACGAGCAGTACTTC.

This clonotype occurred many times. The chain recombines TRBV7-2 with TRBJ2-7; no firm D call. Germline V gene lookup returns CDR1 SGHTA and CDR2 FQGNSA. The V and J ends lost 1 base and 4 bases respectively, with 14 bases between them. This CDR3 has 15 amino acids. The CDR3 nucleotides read TGTGCCAGCAGCTTAGTGGGCAGCCGGTCATACGAGCAGTACTTC. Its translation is CASSLVGSRSYEQYF.

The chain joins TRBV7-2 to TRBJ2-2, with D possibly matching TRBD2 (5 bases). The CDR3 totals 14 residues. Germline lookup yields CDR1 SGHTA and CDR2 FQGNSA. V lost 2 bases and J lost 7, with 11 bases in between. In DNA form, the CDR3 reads TGTGCCAGCAGCTTAAAGAGGAGCGGCGGGGAGCTGTTTTTT. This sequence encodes CASSLKRSGGELFF.

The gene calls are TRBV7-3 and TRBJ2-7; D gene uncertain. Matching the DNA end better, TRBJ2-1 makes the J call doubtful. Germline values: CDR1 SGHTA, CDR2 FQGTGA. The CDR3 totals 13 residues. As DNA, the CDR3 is TGTGCCAGCAGCTCCAGTAAGTCCGATGAGCAGTTCTTC. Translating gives CASSSSKSDEQFF.

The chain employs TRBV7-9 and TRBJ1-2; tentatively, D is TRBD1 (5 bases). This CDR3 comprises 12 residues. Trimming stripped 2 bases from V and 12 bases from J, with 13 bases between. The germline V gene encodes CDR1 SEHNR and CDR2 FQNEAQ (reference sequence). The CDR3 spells CASSLSGGGDTF. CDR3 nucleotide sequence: TGTGCCAGCAGCTTATCAGGTGGGGGGGACACCTTC.

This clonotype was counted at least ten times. The CDR3 DNA is TGTGCCAGCACCTCGACAGCTTTCACTGAAGCTTTCTTT. Its translation is CASTSTAFTEAFF. The chain uses TRBV7-2 and TRBJ1-1, with a tentative D call TRBD1 (5 bases). Germline assignment: CDR1 SGHTA and CDR2 FQGNSA. The CDR3 is 13 amino acids. Trimming removed 7 bases from V and 4 bases from J, with 13 bases in between.

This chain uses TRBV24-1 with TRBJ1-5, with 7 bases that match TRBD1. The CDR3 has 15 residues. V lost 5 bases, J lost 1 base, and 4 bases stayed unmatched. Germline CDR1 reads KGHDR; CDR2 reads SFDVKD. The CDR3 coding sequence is TGTGCCACCAGTGCTGGACAGGTGAGCAATCAGCCCCAGCATTTT. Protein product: CATSAGQVSNQPQHF.

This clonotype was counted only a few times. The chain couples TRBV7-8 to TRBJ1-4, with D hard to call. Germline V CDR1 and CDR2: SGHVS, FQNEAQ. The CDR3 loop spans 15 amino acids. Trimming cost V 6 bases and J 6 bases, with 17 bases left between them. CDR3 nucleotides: TGTGCCAGCAGTGATCGGGGAACGAGGGATGAAAAACTGTTTTTT. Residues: CASSDRGTRDEKLFF.

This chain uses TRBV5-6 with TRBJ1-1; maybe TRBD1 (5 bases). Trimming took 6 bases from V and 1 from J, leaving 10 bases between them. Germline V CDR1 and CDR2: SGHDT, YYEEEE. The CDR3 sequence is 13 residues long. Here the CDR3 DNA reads TGTGCCAGCAAGCTGACAGAGAACACTGAAGCTTTCTTT. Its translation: CASKLTENTEAFF.

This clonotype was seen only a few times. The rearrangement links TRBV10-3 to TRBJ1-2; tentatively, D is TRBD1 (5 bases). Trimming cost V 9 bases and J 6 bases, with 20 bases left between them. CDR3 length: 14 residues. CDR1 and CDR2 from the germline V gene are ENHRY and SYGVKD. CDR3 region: CAITERGGDDGYTF. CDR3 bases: TGTGCCATAACTGAGAGGGGAGGGGACGATGGCTACACCTTC.

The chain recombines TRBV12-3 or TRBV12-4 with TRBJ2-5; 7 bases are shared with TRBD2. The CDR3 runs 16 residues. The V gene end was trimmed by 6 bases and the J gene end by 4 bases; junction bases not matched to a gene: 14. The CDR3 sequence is CASRKLEWGGPETQYF. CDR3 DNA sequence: TGTGCCAGCAGAAAACTCGAATGGGGAGGGCCAGAGACCCAGTACTTC.

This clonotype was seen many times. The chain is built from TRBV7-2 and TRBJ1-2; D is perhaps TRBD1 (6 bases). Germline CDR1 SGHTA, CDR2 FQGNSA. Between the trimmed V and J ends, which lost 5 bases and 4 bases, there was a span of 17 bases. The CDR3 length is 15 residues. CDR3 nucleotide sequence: TGTGCCAGCAGCAAAAACAGGGCCGAGGGCTATGGCTACACCTTC. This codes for CASSKNRAEGYGYTF.

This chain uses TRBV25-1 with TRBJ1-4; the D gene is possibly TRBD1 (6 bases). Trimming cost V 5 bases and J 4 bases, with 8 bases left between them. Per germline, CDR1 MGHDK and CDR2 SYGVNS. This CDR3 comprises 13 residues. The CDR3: CASSIQGNEKLFF. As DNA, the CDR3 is TGTGCCAGCAGTATACAGGGTAATGAAAAACTGTTTTTT.

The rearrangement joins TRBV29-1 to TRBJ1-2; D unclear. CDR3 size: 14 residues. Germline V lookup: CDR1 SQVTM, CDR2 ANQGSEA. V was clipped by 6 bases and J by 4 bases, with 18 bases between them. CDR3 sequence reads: CSVRNTGVGYGYTF. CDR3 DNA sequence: TGCAGCGTACGGAACACCGGGGTTGGCTATGGCTACACCTTC.

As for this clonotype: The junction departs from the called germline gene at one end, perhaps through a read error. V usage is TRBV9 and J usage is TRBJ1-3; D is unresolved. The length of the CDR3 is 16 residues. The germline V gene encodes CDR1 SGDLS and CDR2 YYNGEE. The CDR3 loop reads CASSVEVTRSGNTVYF. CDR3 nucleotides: TGTGCCAGCAGCGTAGAAGTGACGCGCTCTGGAAACACCGTATATTTT.

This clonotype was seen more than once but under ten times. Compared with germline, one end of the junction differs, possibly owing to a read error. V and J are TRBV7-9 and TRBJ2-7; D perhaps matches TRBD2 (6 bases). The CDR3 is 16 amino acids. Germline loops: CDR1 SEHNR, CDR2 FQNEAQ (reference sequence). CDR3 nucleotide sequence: TGTGCCAACAGCCAAGAGCCAGGGCAGGGAGGCTACGAGCAGTACTTC. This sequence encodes CANSQEPGQGGYEQYF.

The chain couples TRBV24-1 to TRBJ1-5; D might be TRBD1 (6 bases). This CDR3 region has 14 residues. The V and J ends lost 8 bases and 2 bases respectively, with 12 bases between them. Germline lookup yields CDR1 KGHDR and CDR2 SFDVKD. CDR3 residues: CATIGGWGNQPQHF. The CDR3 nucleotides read TGTGCCACCATTGGGGGCTGGGGCAATCAGCCCCAGCATTTT.

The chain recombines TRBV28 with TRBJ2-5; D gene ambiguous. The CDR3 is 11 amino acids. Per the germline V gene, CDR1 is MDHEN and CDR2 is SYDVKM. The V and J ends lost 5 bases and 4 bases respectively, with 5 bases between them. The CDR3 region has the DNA TGTGCCAGCAGTAAGTCAGAGACCCAGTACTTC. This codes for CASSKSETQYF.

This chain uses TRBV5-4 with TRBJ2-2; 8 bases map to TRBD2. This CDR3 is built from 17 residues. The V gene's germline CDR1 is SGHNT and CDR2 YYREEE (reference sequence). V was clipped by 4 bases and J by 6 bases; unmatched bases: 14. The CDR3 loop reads CASSLIYRREVAGELFF. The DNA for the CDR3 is TGTGCCAGCAGCCTGATATACCGGCGGGAGGTCGCCGGGGAGCTGTTTTTT.

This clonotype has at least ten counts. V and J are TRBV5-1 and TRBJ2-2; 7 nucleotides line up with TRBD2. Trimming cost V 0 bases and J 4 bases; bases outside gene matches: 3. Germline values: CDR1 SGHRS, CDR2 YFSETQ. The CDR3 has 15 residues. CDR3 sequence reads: CASSLGASGTGELFF. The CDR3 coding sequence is TGCGCCAGCAGCTTGGGGGCTAGCGGCACCGGGGAGCTGTTTTTT.

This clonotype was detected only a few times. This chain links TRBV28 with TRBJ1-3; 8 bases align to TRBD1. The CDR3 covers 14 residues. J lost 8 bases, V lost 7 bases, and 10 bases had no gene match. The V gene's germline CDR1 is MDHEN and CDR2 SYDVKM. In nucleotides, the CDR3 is TGTGCCAGCAATACGGACAGGGCGGTGGACACCATATATTTT. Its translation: CASNTDRAVDTIYF.

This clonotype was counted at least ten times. Here the CDR3 reads CSVDEFTEAFF. CDR3 coding DNA: TGCAGCGTTGATGAGTTCACTGAAGCTTTCTTT. V usage is TRBV29-1 and J usage is TRBJ1-1, with unresolved D. The CDR3 has 11 amino acids. Trimming removed 3 bases from V and 4 bases from J, with 6 bases in between. Germline CDR1 SQVTM, CDR2 ANQGSEA.

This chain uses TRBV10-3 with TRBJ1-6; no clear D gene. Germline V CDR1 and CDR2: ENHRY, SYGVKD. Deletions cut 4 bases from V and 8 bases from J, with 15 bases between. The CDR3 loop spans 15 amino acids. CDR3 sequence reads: CAISAGPGLHSPLHF. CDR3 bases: TGTGCCATCAGTGCTGGACCGGGCCTTCATTCACCCCTCCACTTT.

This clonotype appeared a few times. The CDR3 DNA reads as TGCAGCGTTGGGACAGGGGCTTCGGTTAGAGAGACCCAGTACTTC. Protein sequence: CSVGTGASVRETQYF. This chain joins TRBV29-1 and TRBJ2-5; 9 positions agree with TRBD1. From germline, CDR1 is SQVTM and CDR2 ANQGSEA. CDR3 size: 15 residues. Trimming removed 4 bases from V and 4 bases from J; junction bases left unmatched: 10.

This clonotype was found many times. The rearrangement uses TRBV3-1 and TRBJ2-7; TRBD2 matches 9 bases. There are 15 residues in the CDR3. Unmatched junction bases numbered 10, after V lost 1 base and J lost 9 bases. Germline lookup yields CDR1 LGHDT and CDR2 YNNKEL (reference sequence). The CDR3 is CASSQAASGEPGQYF. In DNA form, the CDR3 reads TGTGCCAGCAGCCAAGCGGCTAGCGGGGAACCCGGGCAGTACTTC.

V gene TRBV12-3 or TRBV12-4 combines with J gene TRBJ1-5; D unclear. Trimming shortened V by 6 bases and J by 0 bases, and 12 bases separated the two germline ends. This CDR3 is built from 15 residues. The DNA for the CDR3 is TGTGCCAGCAGACCCGGGTCACATAGCAATCAGCCCCAGCATTTT. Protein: CASRPGSHSNQPQHF.